This section outlines one T cell receptor beta chain sequence together with its context. Its target is unknown. During the collection period, no donor immune events like infections were recorded. These data come from a study of identifying expanded T cells in peripheral blood. General study findings and limits: Clone count variance between approximately 2-week samples rose with total template count. Differentially abundant clones: about 1.3 between replicates, approximately 15 at 2 to 3 weeks, around 20 at four.

Sequencing was performed with immunoSEQ multiplex PCR; in TCRdb, only in-frame clones are kept and a portion is missing. The sample records 100,000 to 150,000 clones, roughly 90% being singletons. The TCR was taken from a person aged 18 to 75 in good health. Sequencing was carried out using blood.

The CDR3 DNA reads as TGCGCCAGCAGCCCGAGACAGGACAACACCGGGGAGCTGTTTTTT. It translates to CASSPRQDNTGELFF. This chain links TRBV4-3 with TRBJ2-2, with D perhaps TRBD1 (6 bases). CDR1 LGHNA and CDR2 YSLEER come from the germline V gene. The CDR3 has 15 residues. V lost 4 bases to trimming and J lost 2 bases, with 11 bases between them.